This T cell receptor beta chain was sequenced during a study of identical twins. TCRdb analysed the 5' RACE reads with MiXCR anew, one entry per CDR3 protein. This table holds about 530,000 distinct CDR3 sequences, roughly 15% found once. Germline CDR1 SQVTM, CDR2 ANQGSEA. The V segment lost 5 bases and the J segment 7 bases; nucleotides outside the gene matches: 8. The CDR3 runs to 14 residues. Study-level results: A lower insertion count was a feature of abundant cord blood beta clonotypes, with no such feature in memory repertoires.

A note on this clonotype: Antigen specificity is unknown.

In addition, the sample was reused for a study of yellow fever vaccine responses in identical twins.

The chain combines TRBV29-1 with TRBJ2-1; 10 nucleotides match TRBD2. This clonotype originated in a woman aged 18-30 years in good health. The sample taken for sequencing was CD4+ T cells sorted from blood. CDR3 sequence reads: CSVWASGSINEQFF. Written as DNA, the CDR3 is TGCAGCGTTTGGGCTAGCGGGAGTATAAATGAGCAGTTCTTC.